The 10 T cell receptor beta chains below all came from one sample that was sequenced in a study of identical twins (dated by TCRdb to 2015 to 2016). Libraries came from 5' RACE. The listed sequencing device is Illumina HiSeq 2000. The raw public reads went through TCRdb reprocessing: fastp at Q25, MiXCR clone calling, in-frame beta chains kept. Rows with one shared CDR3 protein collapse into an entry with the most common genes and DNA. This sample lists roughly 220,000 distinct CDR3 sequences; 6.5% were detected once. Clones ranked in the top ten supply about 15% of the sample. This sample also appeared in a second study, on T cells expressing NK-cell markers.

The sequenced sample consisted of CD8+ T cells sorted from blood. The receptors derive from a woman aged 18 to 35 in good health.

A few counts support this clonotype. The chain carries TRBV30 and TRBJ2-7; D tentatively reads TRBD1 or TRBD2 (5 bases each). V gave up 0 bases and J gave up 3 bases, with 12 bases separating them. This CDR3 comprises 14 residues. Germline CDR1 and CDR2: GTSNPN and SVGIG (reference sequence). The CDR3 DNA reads TGTGCCTGGAGTGTACGAGGGGACGACTACGAGCAGTACTTC. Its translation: CAWSVRGDDYEQYF.

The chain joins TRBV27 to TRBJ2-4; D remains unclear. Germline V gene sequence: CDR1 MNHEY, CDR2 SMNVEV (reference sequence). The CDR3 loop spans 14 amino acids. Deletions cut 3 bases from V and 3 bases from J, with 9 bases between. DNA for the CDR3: TGTGCCAGCAGTTTTGACATTAACAAAAACATTCAGTACTTC. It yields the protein CASSFDINKNIQYF.

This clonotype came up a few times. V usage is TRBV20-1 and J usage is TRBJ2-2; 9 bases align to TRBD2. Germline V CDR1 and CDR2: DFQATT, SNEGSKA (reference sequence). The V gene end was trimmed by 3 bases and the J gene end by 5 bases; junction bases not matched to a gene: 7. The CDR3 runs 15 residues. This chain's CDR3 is CSARLAGGRTGELFF. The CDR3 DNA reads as TGCAGTGCTAGGCTGGCGGGAGGGCGAACCGGGGAGCTGTTTTTT.

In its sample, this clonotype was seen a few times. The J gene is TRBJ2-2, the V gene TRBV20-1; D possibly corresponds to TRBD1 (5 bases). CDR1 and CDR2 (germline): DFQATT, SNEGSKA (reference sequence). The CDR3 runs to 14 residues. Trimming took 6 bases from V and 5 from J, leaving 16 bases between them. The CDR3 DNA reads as TGCAGTGCCACAACGTCCCAGGGAACCGGGGAGCTGTTTTTT. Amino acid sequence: CSATTSQGTGELFF.

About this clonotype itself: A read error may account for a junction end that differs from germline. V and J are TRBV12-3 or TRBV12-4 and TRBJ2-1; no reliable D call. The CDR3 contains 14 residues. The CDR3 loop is CASSLIGSFNEQFF. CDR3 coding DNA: TGTGCCAGCAGTTTAATTGGTTCCTTCAATGAGCAGTTCTTC.

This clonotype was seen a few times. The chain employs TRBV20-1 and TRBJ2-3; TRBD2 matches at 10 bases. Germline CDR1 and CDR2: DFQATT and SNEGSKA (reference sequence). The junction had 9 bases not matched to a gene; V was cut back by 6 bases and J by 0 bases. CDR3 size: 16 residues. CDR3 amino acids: CSASTLAGVSTDTQYF. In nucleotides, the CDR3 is TGCAGTGCCTCAACCCTAGCGGGGGTTAGCACAGATACGCAGTATTTT.

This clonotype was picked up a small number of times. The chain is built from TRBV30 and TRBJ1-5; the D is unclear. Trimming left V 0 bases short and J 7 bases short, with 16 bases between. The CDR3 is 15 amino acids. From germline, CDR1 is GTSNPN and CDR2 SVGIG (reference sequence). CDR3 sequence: CAWSVGRGGFQPQHF. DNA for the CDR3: TGTGCCTGGAGTGTAGGGCGCGGAGGGTTCCAGCCCCAGCATTTT.

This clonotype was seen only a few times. The CDR3 region has the DNA TGTGCCAGCGGCGGAGCGCTCCCGGACAGGGGAAGATACGAAAAACTGTTTTTT. Its translation is CASGGALPDRGRYEKLFF. V gene TRBV11-1 combines with J gene TRBJ1-4; 9 bases fit TRBD1. There are 18 residues in the CDR3. Losses at the gene ends were 8 bases for V and 8 bases for J; bases not matched to a gene: 21. CDR1 is SGHAT, CDR2 FQDESV, per germline (reference sequence).

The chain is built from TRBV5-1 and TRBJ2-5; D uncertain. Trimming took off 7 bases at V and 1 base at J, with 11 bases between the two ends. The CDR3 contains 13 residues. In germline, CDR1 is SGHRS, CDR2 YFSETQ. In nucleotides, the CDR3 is TGCGCCAGCCAGGCGCTCCTCCAAGAGACCCAGTACTTC. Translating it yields CASQALLQETQYF.

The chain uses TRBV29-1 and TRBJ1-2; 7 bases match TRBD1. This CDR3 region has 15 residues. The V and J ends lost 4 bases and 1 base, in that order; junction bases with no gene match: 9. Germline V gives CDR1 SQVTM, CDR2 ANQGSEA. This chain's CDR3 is CSVGGGQTFNYGYTF. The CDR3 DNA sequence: TGCAGCGTTGGAGGGGGACAGACCTTTAACTATGGCTACACCTTC. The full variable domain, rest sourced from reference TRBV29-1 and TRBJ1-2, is SAVISQKPSRDICQRGTSLTIQCQVDSQVTMMFWYRQQPGQSLTLIATANQGSEATYESGFVIDKFPISRPNLTFSTLTVSNMSPEDSSIYLCSVGGGQTFNYGYTFGSGTRLTVV.